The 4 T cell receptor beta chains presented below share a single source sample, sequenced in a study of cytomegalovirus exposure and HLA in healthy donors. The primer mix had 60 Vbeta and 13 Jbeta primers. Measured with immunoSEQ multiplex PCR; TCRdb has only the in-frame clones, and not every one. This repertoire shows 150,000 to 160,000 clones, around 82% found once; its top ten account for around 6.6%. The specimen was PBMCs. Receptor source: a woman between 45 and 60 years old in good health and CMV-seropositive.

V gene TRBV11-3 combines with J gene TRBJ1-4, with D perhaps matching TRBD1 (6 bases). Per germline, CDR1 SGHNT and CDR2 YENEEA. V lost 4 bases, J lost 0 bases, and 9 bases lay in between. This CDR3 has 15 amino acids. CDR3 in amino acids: CASSSPGATNEKLFF. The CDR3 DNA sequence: TGTGCCAGCAGCTCCCCAGGGGCAACTAATGAAAAACTGTTTTTT.

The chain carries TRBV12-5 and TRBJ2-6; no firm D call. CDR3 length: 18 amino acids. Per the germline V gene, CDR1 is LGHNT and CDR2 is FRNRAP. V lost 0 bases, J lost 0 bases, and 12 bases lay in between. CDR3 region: CASGLVLGRYSGANVLTF. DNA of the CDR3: TGTGCTAGTGGTTTGGTACTGGGCAGGTACTCTGGGGCCAACGTCCTGACTTTC.

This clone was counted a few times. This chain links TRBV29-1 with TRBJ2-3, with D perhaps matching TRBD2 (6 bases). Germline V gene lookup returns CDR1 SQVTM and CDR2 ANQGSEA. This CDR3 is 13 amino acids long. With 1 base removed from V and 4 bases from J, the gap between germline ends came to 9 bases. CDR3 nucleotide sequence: TGCAGCGTTGAAGTTGGCGGGGCAGATACGCAGTATTTT. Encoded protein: CSVEVGGADTQYF.

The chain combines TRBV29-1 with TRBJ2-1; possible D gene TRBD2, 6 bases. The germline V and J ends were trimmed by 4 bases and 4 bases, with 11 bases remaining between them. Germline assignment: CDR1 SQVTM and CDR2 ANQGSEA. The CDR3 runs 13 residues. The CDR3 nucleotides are TGCAGCGTTGCAGTGGGGGGTTACAATGAGCAGTTCTTC. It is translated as CSVAVGGYNEQFF.